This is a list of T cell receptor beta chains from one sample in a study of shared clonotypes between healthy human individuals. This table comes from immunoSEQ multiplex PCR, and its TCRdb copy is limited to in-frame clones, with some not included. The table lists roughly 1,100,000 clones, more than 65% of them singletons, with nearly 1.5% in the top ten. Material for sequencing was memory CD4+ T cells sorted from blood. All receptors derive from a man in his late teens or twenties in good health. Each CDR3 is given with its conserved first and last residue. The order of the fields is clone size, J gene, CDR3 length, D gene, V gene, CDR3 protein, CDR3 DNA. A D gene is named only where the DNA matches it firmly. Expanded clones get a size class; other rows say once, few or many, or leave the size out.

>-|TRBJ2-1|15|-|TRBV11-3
CASSLAGAGYNEQFF
TGTGCCAGCAGCTTAGCAGGGGCCGGGTACAATGAGCAGTTCTTC
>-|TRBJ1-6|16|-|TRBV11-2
CASSPMNRVHNSPLHF
TGTGCCAGCAGCCCGATGAACAGGGTCCATAATTCACCCCTCCACTTT
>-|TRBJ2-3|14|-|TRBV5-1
CASSLEGVPDTQYF
TGCGCCAGCAGCTTGGAAGGTGTCCCTGATACGCAGTATTTT
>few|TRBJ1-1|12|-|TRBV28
CASSLVGLGAFF
TGTGCCAGCAGTTTAGTAGGTCTTGGAGCTTTCTTT
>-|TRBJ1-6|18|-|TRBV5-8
CASSLRPGTATVGSPLHF
TGTGCCAGCAGCTTGCGGCCGGGGACCGCAACGGTCGGTTCACCCCTCCACTTT
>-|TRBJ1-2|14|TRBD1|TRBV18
CASSRGQGAVGYTF
TGTGCCAGCTCACGCGGACAGGGGGCGGTCGGCTACACCTTC
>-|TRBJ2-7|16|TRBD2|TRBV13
CASSTGLAASSYEQYF
TGTGCCAGCAGCACTGGACTAGCGGCCAGCTCCTACGAGCAGTACTTC
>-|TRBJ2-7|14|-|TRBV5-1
CASSLAGRSGEQYF
TGCGCCAGCAGCTTGGCCGGAAGGTCCGGGGAGCAGTACTTC
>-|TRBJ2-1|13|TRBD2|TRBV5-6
CASIALASNEQFF
TGTGCCAGCATTGCACTAGCGAGTAATGAGCAGTTCTTC
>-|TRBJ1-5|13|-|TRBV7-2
CASSFWEGQPQHF
TGTGCCAGCAGCTTTTGGGAGGGACAGCCCCAGCATTTT
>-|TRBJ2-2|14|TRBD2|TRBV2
CASRRGAGVGELFF
TGTGCCAGCAGGAGAGGGGCGGGAGTCGGGGAGCTGTTTTTT
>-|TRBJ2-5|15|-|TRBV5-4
CASSLITKPPWEQYF
TGTGCCAGCAGCTTGATAACTAAGCCCCCTTGGGAGCAGTACTTC
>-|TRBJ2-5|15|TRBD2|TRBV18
CASSLASGGQETQYF
TGTGCCAGCTCTCTTGCATCGGGGGGCCAAGAGACCCAGTACTTC
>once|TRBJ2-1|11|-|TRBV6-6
CASRDWGEQFF
TGTGCCAGCAGAGACTGGGGTGAGCAGTTCTTC
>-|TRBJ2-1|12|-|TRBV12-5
CASGPEVDEQFF
TGTGCTAGTGGGCCGGAGGTGGATGAGCAGTTCTTC
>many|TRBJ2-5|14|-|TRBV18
CASSPGGAVETQYF
TGTGCCAGCTCCCCCGGGGGAGCGGTGGAGACCCAGTACTTC
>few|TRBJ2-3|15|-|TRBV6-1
CASSGDRISTDTQYF
TGTGCCAGCAGTGGCGACAGGATTAGCACAGATACGCAGTATTTT
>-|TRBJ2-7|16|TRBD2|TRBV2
CASSKRGALSSYEQYF
TGTGCCAGCAGTAAGCGGGGGGCCCTCTCCTCCTACGAGCAGTACTTC
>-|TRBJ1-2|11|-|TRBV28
CASRLRGGYTF
TGTGCCAGCCGCCTCCGGGGTGGCTACACCTTC
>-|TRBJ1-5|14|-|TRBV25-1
CASSEFHANQPQHF
TGTGCCAGCAGTGAATTTCATGCCAATCAGCCCCAGCATTTT
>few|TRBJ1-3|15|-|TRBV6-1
CASSLGGGTGNTIYF
TGTGCCAGCAGTCTAGGCGGGGGCACTGGAAACACCATATATTTT
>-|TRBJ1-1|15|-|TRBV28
CASSLDRASNTEAFF
TGTGCCAGCAGCCTGGACAGAGCCTCCAACACTGAAGCTTTCTTT
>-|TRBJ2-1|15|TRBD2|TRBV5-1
CASSFLAGEGNEQFF
TGCGCCAGCAGCTTTCTAGCGGGAGAGGGCAATGAGCAGTTCTTC
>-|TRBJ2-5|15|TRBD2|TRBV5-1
CASTPLAGGPETQYF
TGCGCCAGCACCCCACTAGCGGGAGGGCCAGAGACCCAGTACTTC
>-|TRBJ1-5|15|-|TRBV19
CASTARGEGNQPQHF
TGTGCCAGTACCGCTAGGGGCGAGGGCAATCAGCCCCAGCATTTT
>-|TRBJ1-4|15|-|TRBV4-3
CASSQETIGKEKLFF
TGCGCCAGCAGCCAAGAAACCATAGGGAAAGAAAAACTGTTTTTT
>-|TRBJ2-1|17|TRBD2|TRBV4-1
CASSQEPTSGSGNEQFF
TGCGCCAGCAGCCAAGAACCTACTAGCGGGAGTGGTAATGAGCAGTTCTTC
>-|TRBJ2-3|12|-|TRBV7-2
CASSWGAPGQYF
TGTGCCAGCAGCTGGGGAGCCCCCGGGCAGTATTTT
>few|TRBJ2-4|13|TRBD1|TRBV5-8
CASSAGQGRDQYF
TGTGCCAGCAGCGCTGGACAGGGGAGGGATCAGTACTTC
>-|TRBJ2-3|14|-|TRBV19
CASSRGLTTDTQYF
TGTGCCAGTAGTCGCGGACTTACTACAGATACGCAGTATTTT
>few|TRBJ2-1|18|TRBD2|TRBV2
CASSVDRLAVKLGGEQFF
TGTGCCAGCAGTGTAGACAGACTAGCGGTTAAACTAGGGGGTGAGCAGTTCTTC
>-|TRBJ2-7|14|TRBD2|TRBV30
CAWTSGVSSYEQYF
TGTGCCTGGACTAGCGGGGTCAGCTCCTACGAGCAGTACTTC
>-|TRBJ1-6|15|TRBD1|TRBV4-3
CASSQDQGANSPLHF
TGCGCCAGCAGCCAAGATCAGGGGGCAAATTCACCCCTCCACTTT
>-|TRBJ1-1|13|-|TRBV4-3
CASSQDLRAEAFF
TGCGCCAGCAGCCAAGATTTAAGGGCTGAAGCTTTCTTT
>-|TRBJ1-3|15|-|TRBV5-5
CASTKAGGTGNTIYF
TGTGCCAGCACCAAAGCGGGGGGAACTGGAAACACCATATATTTT
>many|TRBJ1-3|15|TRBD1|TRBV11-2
CASSSTGVAGNTIYF
TGTGCCAGCAGCTCCACAGGGGTAGCTGGAAACACCATATATTTT
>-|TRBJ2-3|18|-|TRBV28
CASSPGIRKIPSTDTQYF
TGTGCCAGCAGTCCTGGGATACGGAAAATCCCTAGCACAGATACGCAGTATTTT
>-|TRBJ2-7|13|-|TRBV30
CARRTKQSYEQYF
TGTGCCCGAAGGACTAAACAATCCTACGAGCAGTACTTC
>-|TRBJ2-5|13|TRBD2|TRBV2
CASIRGGQETQYF
TGTGCCAGCATCCGGGGGGGCCAAGAGACCCAGTACTTC
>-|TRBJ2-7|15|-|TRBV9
CASSVEPGASYEQYF
TGTGCCAGCAGCGTAGAGCCTGGGGCTTCCTACGAGCAGTACTTC
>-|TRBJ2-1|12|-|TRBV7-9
CASSFQGDEQFF
TGTGCCAGCAGCTTCCAGGGTGATGAGCAGTTCTTC
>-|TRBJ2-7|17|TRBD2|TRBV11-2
CASSSAPLSGGGDEQYF
TGTGCCAGCAGCTCCGCCCCACTTAGCGGGGGGGGAGACGAGCAGTACTTC
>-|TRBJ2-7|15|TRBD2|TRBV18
CASSPQAGELYEQYF
TGTGCCAGCTCACCACAGGCGGGAGAGTTGTACGAGCAGTACTTC
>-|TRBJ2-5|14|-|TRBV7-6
CASSLPLVKETQYF
TGTGCCAGCAGCTTGCCACTAGTAAAAGAGACCCAGTACTTC
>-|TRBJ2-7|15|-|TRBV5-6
CASSLTALPTYEQYF
TGTGCCAGCAGCTTGACAGCTCTTCCGACCTACGAGCAGTACTTC
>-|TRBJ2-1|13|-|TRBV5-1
CASSLGDYNEQFF
TGCGCCAGCAGTTTGGGGGATTACAATGAGCAGTTCTTC
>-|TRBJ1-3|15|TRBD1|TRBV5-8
CASSTGQWERDTIYF
TGTGCCAGCAGCACGGGACAGTGGGAGCGGGACACCATATATTTT
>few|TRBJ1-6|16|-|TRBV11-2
CASSQGARNYNSPLHF
TGTGCCAGCAGCCAAGGGGCCAGGAACTATAATTCACCCCTCCACTTT
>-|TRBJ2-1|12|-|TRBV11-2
CASSLQGDEQFF
TGTGCCAGCAGCTTGCAGGGAGATGAGCAGTTCTTC
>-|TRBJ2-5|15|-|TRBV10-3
CAISEGPRFQETQYF
TGTGCCATCAGTGAGGGGCCCAGATTTCAAGAGACCCAGTACTTC
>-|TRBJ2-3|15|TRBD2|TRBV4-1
CASSQIAGGPDTQYF
TGCGCCAGCAGCCAAATAGCGGGAGGGCCAGATACGCAGTATTTT
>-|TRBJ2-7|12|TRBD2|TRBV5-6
CAAGLVGYEQYF
TGTGCCGCGGGACTAGTGGGATACGAGCAGTACTTC
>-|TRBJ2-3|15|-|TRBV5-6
CASSHGTSVADTQYF
TGTGCCAGCAGCCACGGGACCAGCGTGGCAGATACGCAGTATTTT
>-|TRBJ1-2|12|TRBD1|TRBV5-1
CATRDRDYGYTF
TGCGCCACCAGAGACAGGGACTATGGCTACACCTTC
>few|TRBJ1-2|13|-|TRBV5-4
CASSLYQTSGYTF
TGTGCCAGCAGCTTGTACCAGACGAGTGGCTACACCTTC
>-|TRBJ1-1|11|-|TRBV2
CASSEWTEAFF
TGTGCCAGCAGTGAATGGACTGAAGCTTTCTTT
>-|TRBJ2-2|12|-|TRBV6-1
CAAGRATGELFF
TGTGCCGCGGGCAGGGCCACCGGGGAGCTGTTTTTT
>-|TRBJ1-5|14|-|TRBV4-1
CASSQGRFDQPQHF
TGCGCCAGCAGCCAAGGGCGGTTCGATCAGCCCCAGCATTTT
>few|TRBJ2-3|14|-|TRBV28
CASSFGRYTDTQYF
TGTGCCAGCAGTTTCGGACGTTACACAGATACGCAGTATTTT
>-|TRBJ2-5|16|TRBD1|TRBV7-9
CASSLAYGQGQETQYF
TGTGCCAGCAGCTTAGCGTACGGACAGGGCCAAGAGACCCAGTACTTC